The entry below describes one T cell receptor (beta chain). This clone has just a few counts. Its antigen is not yet known. Base qualities are missing; no much larger clone stands one base away. All of the isolated RNA was reverse transcribed with the High Capacity cDNA Reverse Transcription Kit, so expressed TCRB transcripts were sequenced. Naive, central memory and regulatory T cell samples underwent deep immunoSEQ sequencing, averaging about 3.57 million total reads per sample. After sorted cells were lysed in RLT buffer, RNA was extracted with DNase-treated RNeasy Micro or Mini kits, with the choice depending on cell number. Each cell subset was processed separately to prevent cross-contamination, with patient and healthy donor samples processed together. TCRB sequences were amplified from cDNA with the immunoSEQ multiplex PCR, producing 87-bp fragments spanning the CDR3 region. Sequencing of the amplicons was done on the Illumina HiSeq platform. The original methods were these. PCR bias was corrected computationally using synthetic template baselines, and reads within Hamming distance 2 were collapsed, with unmergeable singletons discarded. Reads were aligned against IMGT so that V, D and J genes, CDR3 length and insertions or deletions at six rearrangement sites could be assigned. Within each subset, clonotype counts were normalized to the number of sorted cells before true diversity and Gini coefficients were calculated with the tcR R package. Repertoire sharing was quantified using the overlap coefficient calculated on TCRB nucleotide sequences. As a proxy for the pre-selection repertoire, out-of-frame TCRB sequences from naive cells were analyzed. The clones in this table, taken by TCRdb from immuneACCESS, are in-frame only. Not every clone is retained; where verified, under half of the shortfall comes from an unresolved V gene, and the cause of the rest is unknown. V and J calls and clone size are given by that table; D and trimming were obtained from the DNA. The sample table records approximately 280,000 clones; approximately 15% of these occur just once. The leading ten clones occupy 0.015% of the sample.

These data are taken from a study of beta chain features in type 1 diabetes (dated by TCRdb to 2016 to 2018). Some background on the complete study: Patients and healthy donors did not differ in mean age, gender distribution, total cell number or subset yield. A total of around 110,000,000 sorted cells were examined across all samples, and RNA yield correlated strongly with the number of cells per subset. The study compared TCRB repertoires of sorted circulating CD4+ T cell subsets between recently diagnosed type 1 diabetes patients and matched healthy donors. Regulatory and stem cell-like memory subsets were isolated from only 8 patients and roughly 8 healthy donors, whereas naive and central memory subsets came from all 30 or so donors.

Each donor gave one peripheral blood draw, roughly 120 mL on average, collected into heparinised tubes. A BD FACSAria II and a panel including CD45RO, CCR7, CD25, CD127, CD95 and CD27 were used to sort naive, central memory, regulatory and stem cell-like memory CD4+ T cells. Purity was above 98% for every sorted population. PBMCs were separated immediately by Lymphoprep density gradient centrifugation and were stained directly, without being cultured. Samples were stained and sorted in pairs, with one healthy donor and one patient per experiment, so that batch effects were minimized. Summary of the overall study and its limitations: At VDJ recombination sites, type 1 diabetes patients had fewer insertions and more deleted nucleotides, which implies abnormalities in thymic rearrangement. Because cDNA rather than genomic DNA was sequenced, highly expressing activated cells could have been over-represented, although no difference in activation and CD3 levels was found between groups. The naive, central memory and regulatory TCRB repertoires appeared to resemble one another more closely among patients than among healthy donors. Shorter templates might be favored by PCR, yet because patient and control samples were amplified and corrected together, any such skew would affect both groups equally. In all four CD4+ subsets, TCRB CDR3 length was moderately but significantly shorter in type 1 diabetes patients. Because small numbers of individuals were included in the HLA sub-analyses, any influence of HLA type on TCRB rearrangement was left unresolved.

The material sequenced was naive CD4+ T cells from blood. Interpreted using the paper, the cell subset or site label stands for: true naive CD4+ T cells. The source is a man in his late teens or twenties with type 1 diabetes.

This receptor has the CDR3 CASSLGQGAYNSPLHF. Here is the DNA: TGTGCCAGCAGCCTAGGACAGGGAGCGTATAATTCACCCCTCCACTTT. The rearranged segments are TRBV5-6 and TRBJ1-6; 8 junctional bases match TRBD1. The germline V gene gives CDR1 as SGHDT and CDR2 as YYEEEE. The junction shows trimming of 4 bases on V and 4 bases on J, and the gene matches do not reach 7 bases of it. Including cysteine and phenylalanine, the CDR3 has 16 amino acids. CDR3 DNA is the only sequence kept; it has 48 bases, read in frame from the first base.